A single sample is the source of the 32 T cell receptor beta chains below, sequenced in a study of blood T cell repertoires in COVID-19 (TCRdb year 2020). Receptor libraries were prepared by the immunoSEQ multiplex PCR assay. TCRdb re-hosts the immuneACCESS table, in-frame sequences only. Its copies lack some clones; in the studies checked, an unresolved V gene accounts for under half of them, and the cause for the rest is not known. A total of 150,000 to 200,000 clones appear in this sample, 75% to 85% of them only once. The top ten hold around 5.9% of the sample. The sequenced material came from PBMCs or T cells enriched from blood (not recorded which). The source is a man between 35 and 55 years old who had recovered from COVID-19.

The chain employs TRBV5-1 and TRBJ2-5; weak D call: TRBD2 (5 bases). V lost 4 bases to trimming and J lost 2 bases, with 21 bases between them. In germline, CDR1 is SGHRS, CDR2 YFSETQ. The CDR3 length is 17 residues. CDR3 region: CASSNGRTHVIQETQYF. In DNA form, the CDR3 reads TGCGCCAGCAGCAATGGACGGACTCACGTTATACAAGAGACCCAGTACTTC.

V is TRBV2 and J is TRBJ2-5, with a tentative D call TRBD2 (6 bases). CDR3 length equals 14 residues. V dropped 6 bases and J dropped 3 bases, with 14 bases sitting between them. Germline V CDR1 and CDR2: SNHLY, FYNNEI. DNA of the CDR3: TGTGCCAGCAGAAGAAGGGGACTGGAAGAGACCCAGTACTTC. Its translation: CASRRRGLEETQYF.

This clone has only one observation. This rearrangement joins TRBV7-9 to TRBJ2-3; TRBD2 matches at 8 bases. V gave up 1 base and J gave up 0 bases; unmatched junction bases: 6. This CDR3 has 17 amino acids. Germline V gene data show CDR1 as SEHNR and CDR2 as FQNEAQ (reference sequence). The chain's CDR3 is CASSLGYAGGSTDTQYF. The CDR3 DNA reads TGTGCCAGCAGCTTAGGGTATGCGGGGGGTAGCACAGATACGCAGTATTTT.

V and J are TRBV14 and TRBJ2-3, with D possibly matching TRBD1 (5 bases). This CDR3 has 15 amino acids. V gave up 1 base and J gave up 1 base, with 9 bases separating them. Per the germline V gene, CDR1 is SGHDN and CDR2 is FVKESK. This chain's CDR3 is CASSQAGRGTDTQYF. The CDR3 DNA reads as TGTGCCAGCAGCCAAGCGGGCAGGGGCACAGATACGCAGTATTTT.

This chain links TRBV10-1 with TRBJ1-1, with 7 bases matching TRBD1. The CDR3 covers 14 residues. J was trimmed by 2 bases and V by 5 bases; bases with no gene match: 5. From germline, CDR1 is WNHNN and CDR2 SYGVQD (reference sequence). The CDR3 loop is CASSSTGQNTEAFF. In DNA form, the CDR3 reads TGCGCCAGCAGTTCGACAGGGCAAAACACTGAAGCTTTCTTT.

The chain combines TRBV7-3 with TRBJ2-2, with no clear D. CDR1 is SGHTA, CDR2 FQGTGA, per germline. The V end lost 6 bases, the J end lost 5 bases, and 4 bases lay between the germline ends. The CDR3 has 11 amino acids. The chain's CDR3 is CASSYTGELFF. The DNA for the CDR3 is TGTGCCAGCAGTTATACCGGGGAGCTGTTTTTT. Variable domain in full (rest from reference TRBV7-3 and TRBJ2-2): GAGVSQTPSNKVTEKGKYVELRCDPISGHTALYWYRQSLGQGPEFLIYFQGTGAADDSGLPNDRFFAVRPEGSVSTLKIQRTERGDSAVYLCASSYTGELFFGEGSRLTVL.

This rearrangement joins TRBV5-4 to TRBJ1-2; tentatively, D is TRBD1 (5 bases). Between the trimmed V and J ends, which lost 4 bases and 4 bases, there was a span of 11 bases. The V gene's germline CDR1 is SGHNT and CDR2 YYREEE (reference sequence). This CDR3 spans 13 amino acids. The chain's CDR3 is CASSPGVSYGYTF. The CDR3 bases are TGTGCCAGCAGCCCGGGGGTGAGCTATGGCTACACCTTC.

The CDR3 region has the DNA TGTGCCAGTAGTACTGGACAGGGGAGGAATCAGCCCCAGCATTTT. Its protein is CASSTGQGRNQPQHF. This sequence joins TRBV19 and TRBJ1-5; 9 bases fit TRBD1. The CDR3 contains 15 residues. CDR1 is LNHDA and CDR2 is SQIVND in the germline V gene (reference sequence). V was clipped by 4 bases and J by 4 bases; unmatched bases: 5.

The V gene is TRBV9, the J gene TRBJ1-4; no definite D call. Germline assignment: CDR1 SGDLS and CDR2 YYNGEE. Deletions cut 3 bases from V and 8 bases from J, with 14 bases between. The CDR3 is 14 amino acids. The CDR3 region is CASSESLGEEKLFF. DNA for the CDR3: TGTGCCAGCAGCGAGTCCTTGGGAGAGGAAAAACTGTTTTTT.

The chain is built from TRBV14 and TRBJ1-2; D is ambiguous. CDR3 length equals 15 residues. V was cut by 1 base and J by 8 bases, with 17 bases left in between. The germline V gene encodes CDR1 SGHDN and CDR2 FVKESK. Written as DNA, the CDR3 is TGTGCCAGCAGCCAAGTTGGAGGCAAACCCTCGGGCTACACCTTC. This codes for CASSQVGGKPSGYTF.

The chain carries TRBV5-4 and TRBJ1-2; D may be TRBD1 (5 bases). The CDR3 runs to 13 residues. Trimming took 0 bases from V and 5 from J, leaving 8 bases between them. Germline V gives CDR1 SGHNT, CDR2 YYREEE (reference sequence). The CDR3 sequence is CASSLDRSYGYTF. CDR3 in DNA: TGTGCCAGCAGCTTGGACAGGAGTTATGGCTACACCTTC.

The chain employs TRBV5-8 and TRBJ2-1, with a weak D call TRBD1 (6 bases). The CDR3 runs 15 residues. CDR1 SGHTS and CDR2 YDEGEE come from the germline V gene. V was trimmed by 4 bases and J by 6 bases, leaving 17 bases between them. CDR3 in DNA: TGTGCCAGCAGCAGCTGGGACATATTGTCCAATGAGCAGTTCTTC. Translated, it gives CASSSWDILSNEQFF.

The chain employs TRBV19 and TRBJ1-4, with TRBD1 identical over 8 bases. The CDR3 totals 14 residues. The germline gives CDR1 LNHDA, CDR2 SQIVND (reference sequence). The junction had 2 bases not matched to a gene; V was cut back by 4 bases and J by 4 bases. CDR3 residues: CASSKTGVNEKLFF. In nucleotides, the CDR3 is TGTGCCAGTAGTAAGACAGGGGTTAATGAAAAACTGTTTTTT.

The chain carries TRBV25-1 and TRBJ1-5; D gene uncertain. The CDR3 is 15 amino acids. Germline loops: CDR1 MGHDK, CDR2 SYGVNS. V lost 6 bases to trimming and J lost 4 bases, with 16 bases between them. Here the CDR3 reads CASRGPGGLNQPQHF. CDR3 nucleotide sequence: TGTGCCAGCAGAGGTCCAGGTGGGTTAAATCAGCCCCAGCATTTT. The entire variable domain, with the rest obtained from reference TRBV25-1 and TRBJ1-5, is as follows: EADIYQTPRYLVIGTGKKITLECSQTMGHDKMYWYQQDPGMELHLIHYSYGVNSTEKGDLSSESTVSRIRTEHFPLTLESARPSHTSQYLCASRGPGGLNQPQHFGDGTRLSIL.

A word on this clone: Within the sample, other DNA sequences also encode this same CDR3. The V and J genes are TRBV5-1 and TRBJ1-1; TRBD1 is a possible D gene (5 bases). The CDR3 length is 13 residues. Germline CDR1 is SGHRS and CDR2 is YFSETQ. Deletions cut 0 bases from V and 6 bases from J, with 9 bases between. CDR3 region: CASSLDQGPEAFF. In DNA, the CDR3 is TGCGCCAGCAGCTTGGACCAGGGTCCTGAAGCTTTCTTT.

The gene calls are TRBV19 and TRBJ2-3; TRBD2 aligns across 10 bases. V dropped 6 bases and J dropped 6; count of bases not matched to a gene: 9. Germline CDR1 and CDR2: LNHDA and SQIVND (reference sequence). CDR3 length equals 15 residues. In DNA, the CDR3 is TGTGCCAGTAGCCCGACTAGCGGGCGAGTGGATACGCAGTATTTT. This gives the protein CASSPTSGRVDTQYF.

This clone was seen only a few times. The J gene is TRBJ2-2, the V gene TRBV4-1, with D uncertain. Trimming shortened V by 1 base and J by 0 bases, and 6 bases separated the two germline ends. The CDR3 length is 15 residues. CDR1 and CDR2 (germline): MGHRA, YSYEKL. CDR3 coding DNA: TGCGCCAGCAGCCAAGGGCAGGCGAACACCGGGGAGCTGTTTTTT. Its protein product is CASSQGQANTGELFF.

This clone appeared once. V and J are TRBV5-1 and TRBJ2-5; D is possibly TRBD2 (5 bases). The CDR3 loop spans 14 amino acids. The V end lost 0 bases, the J end lost 7 bases, and 13 bases lay between the germline ends. Germline CDR1 and CDR2: SGHRS and YFSETQ. The CDR3 region has the DNA TGCGCCAGCAGCTTGGAGGCTAGCACTGGGACCCAGTACTTC. This codes for CASSLEASTGTQYF.

By frequency in the sample, this clone is medium-sized. The gene calls are TRBV18 and TRBJ1-3; D is uncertain. The CDR3 runs 13 residues. Per germline, CDR1 KGHSH and CDR2 LQKENI. V was pared by 3 bases and J by 5 bases, with 8 bases between. The CDR3 is CASSPSFRNTIYF. The CDR3 DNA is TGTGCCAGCTCACCTTCTTTCCGAAACACCATATATTTT.

Only a few counts were recorded for this clone. This chain uses TRBV5-6 with TRBJ1-2; no firm D call. This CDR3 is 13 amino acids long. Germline CDR1 is SGHDT and CDR2 is YYEEEE. Trimming took 6 bases from V and 7 from J, leaving 16 bases between them. CDR3: CASTQGRVAGYTF. The CDR3, as DNA: TGTGCCAGCACCCAAGGGAGGGTAGCTGGCTACACCTTC.

V gene TRBV6-5 combines with J gene TRBJ1-2; D is unresolved. The V gene lost 2 bases and the J gene lost 2 bases, with 6 bases spanning the gap. In germline, CDR1 is MNHEY, CDR2 SVGAGI. This CDR3 has 13 amino acids. In nucleotides, the CDR3 is TGTGCCAGCAGTTACACTAAGAACTATGGCTACACCTTC. This translates into CASSYTKNYGYTF.

A single count supports this clone. This chain uses TRBV27 with TRBJ2-3; 12 bases agree with TRBD2. V lost 6 bases and J lost 2; bases outside the gene matches: 12. This CDR3 is 18 amino acids long. CDR1 MNHEY and CDR2 SMNVEV come from the germline V gene (reference sequence). The CDR3 DNA is TGTGCCAGCAGGCTTTTTCCTAGCGGGGGGGCGGACACAGATACGCAGTATTTT. Amino acids: CASRLFPSGGADTDTQYF.

The chain joins TRBV11-2 to TRBJ1-2; D gene uncertain. The CDR3 spans 11 residues. Germline assignment: CDR1 SGHAT and CDR2 FQNNGV. Deletions cut 5 bases from V and 3 bases from J, with 4 bases between. This CDR3 is CASSIYYGYTF. DNA for the CDR3: TGTGCCAGCAGCATATACTATGGCTACACCTTC.

This clone was observed many times. The chain employs TRBV5-1 and TRBJ1-1; possibly TRBD1 for D (5 bases). Germline CDR1 reads SGHRS; CDR2 reads YFSETQ. The length of the CDR3 is 15 residues. Between the trimmed V and J ends, which lost 4 bases and 1 base, there was a span of 14 bases. The CDR3 protein is CASSPLGGENTEAFF. The CDR3 coding sequence is TGCGCCAGCAGCCCGTTGGGGGGGGAGAACACTGAAGCTTTCTTT.

This chain's CDR3 is CAISEQGAGYNEQFF. CDR3 coding DNA: TGTGCCATCAGTGAACAAGGGGCCGGGTACAATGAGCAGTTCTTC. The V gene is TRBV10-3, the J gene TRBJ2-1, with a tentative D call TRBD1 (5 bases). Deletions cut 3 bases from V and 4 bases from J, with 13 bases between. Looked up from germline, CDR1 is ENHRY and CDR2 is SYGVKD. The CDR3 runs to 15 residues.

The chain employs TRBV30 and TRBJ2-1; tentatively, D is TRBD2 (5 bases). Between the trimmed V and J ends, which lost 0 bases and 0 bases, there was a span of 6 bases. In germline, CDR1 is GTSNPN, CDR2 SVGIG (reference sequence). The CDR3 has 14 amino acids. CDR3 protein: CAWSVGSSYNEQFF. CDR3 DNA sequence: TGTGCCTGGAGTGTGGGGAGCTCCTACAATGAGCAGTTCTTC.

This chain joins TRBV9 and TRBJ2-3; 13 nucleotides match TRBD2. Germline V lookup: CDR1 SGDLS, CDR2 YYNGEE. This CDR3 comprises 17 residues. Germline trimming cut 2 bases from V and 2 bases from J; bases unmatched to any gene: 5. In DNA form, the CDR3 reads TGTGCCAGCAGCGTCAAGGGACTAGCGGGGATCACAGATACGCAGTATTTT. It is translated as CASSVKGLAGITDTQYF.

The CDR3 region is CASTSDRGSEQYF. In DNA form, the CDR3 reads TGTGCCAGCACTTCCGACAGGGGCTCCGAGCAGTACTTC. V gene TRBV6-5 combines with J gene TRBJ2-7, with 8 bases matching TRBD1. The V gene end was trimmed by 7 bases and the J gene end by 6 bases; junction bases not matched to a gene: 8. CDR1 and CDR2 (germline): MNHEY, SVGAGI. This CDR3 region has 13 residues.

In this sample, this clone turned up a few times. This chain uses TRBV30 with TRBJ2-2; 8 bases map to TRBD1. The CDR3 runs to 13 residues. J was trimmed by 7 bases and V by 5 bases; bases with no gene match: 6. Germline V gene sequence: CDR1 GTSNPN, CDR2 SVGIG (reference sequence). CDR3 in amino acids: CAWSQGGGGELFF. The DNA of the CDR3 is TGTGCCTGGTCACAGGGGGGAGGCGGGGAGCTGTTTTTT.

The chain combines TRBV5-1 with TRBJ2-5; D unresolved. Germline CDR1 SGHRS, CDR2 YFSETQ. Trimming took 4 bases from V and 2 from J, leaving 9 bases between them. The CDR3 length is 13 residues. CDR3 DNA sequence: TGCGCCAGCAGCCCCGCGAAGCAAGAGACCCAGTACTTC. Translating it yields CASSPAKQETQYF.

The genes are TRBV5-4 and TRBJ2-5; 8 nucleotides line up with TRBD2. Per the germline V gene, CDR1 is SGHNT and CDR2 is YYREEE (reference sequence). J lost 2 bases, V lost 4 bases, and 16 bases had no gene match. This CDR3 comprises 18 residues. The CDR3 DNA is TGTGCCAGCAGCCTGGGGCGTAGGGGCGGGGGGCCACAAGAGACCCAGTACTTC. It translates to CASSLGRRGGGPQETQYF.

In its sample, this clone was seen a few times. Other DNA sequences of this sample code for an identical CDR3. The chain uses TRBV19 and TRBJ2-3; TRBD2 matches 7 bases. Germline CDR1 LNHDA, CDR2 SQIVND (reference sequence). This CDR3 has 15 residues. With 1 base clipped from V and 1 base from J, the junction kept 2 bases outside the gene matches. CDR3 sequence (DNA): TGTGCCAGTAGTATAGCACGGGGGGGCACAGATACGCAGTATTTT. Amino acid sequence: CASSIARGGTDTQYF.